The rows below give T cell receptor beta chains drawn from one sample of a study of cytomegalovirus exposure and HLA in healthy donors. The data were produced by immunoSEQ multiplex PCR, yet TCRdb's version contains in-frame clones alone and is incomplete. The table includes about 160,000 clones, 65% to 85% detected once. The sample consisted of PBMCs. The receptors were gathered from a young woman in good health and CMV-seropositive. Both conserved end residues are part of each CDR3. Fields, in order: J gene, V gene, clone size, D gene, CDR3 DNA, CDR3 protein. The D gene is left open where the match is weak. The size entry is marked missing in some rows and otherwise reads once, few, many or a size class.

TRBJ1-1,TRBV29-1,-,TRBD1,TGCAGCGTACTGACGACAGGGAAGAACACTGAAGCTTTCTTT,CSVLTTGKNTEAFF
TRBJ2-7,TRBV7-9,-,-,TGTGCCAGCAGAATCGGGACTCGTGATCAGCAGTACTTC,CASRIGTRDQQYF
TRBJ1-2,TRBV19,-,TRBD1,TGTGCCAGTAGTGAGCACAGGGGGAAGAACTATGGCTACACCTTC,CASSEHRGKNYGYTF
TRBJ1-5,TRBV6-5,-,-,TGTGCCAGCAGTTACCCCGGTAATAGCAATCAGCCCCAGCATTTT,CASSYPGNSNQPQHF
TRBJ2-7,TRBV18,-,-,TGTGACAGCTCACTTATGAGCGAGACAGTATCGGAGCAGTACTTC,CDSSLMSETVSEQYF
TRBJ2-3,TRBV4-1,-,-,TGCGCCAGCAGCCAAGTTTGGGCGGCAGGGGTAATCCTACATACGCAGTATTTT,CASSQVWAAGVILHTQYF
TRBJ2-5,TRBV4-2,-,-,TGTGCCAGCAGCTCGCATAGAAATTTCGAGACCCAGTACTTC,CASSSHRNFETQYF
TRBJ2-3,TRBV4-2,-,TRBD2,TGTGCCAGCACCCTAGCGGGGACTAGCACAGATACGCAGTATTTT,CASTLAGTSTDTQYF
TRBJ1-6,TRBV13,-,TRBD1,TGTGCCAGCAGCTTAGGACCGGGACAGGGTGATTCACCCCTCCACTTT,CASSLGPGQGDSPLHF
TRBJ2-2,TRBV6-6,-,-,TGTGCCAGCAGTTACGCGGGGACAGCTAAGCTGTTTTTT,CASSYAGTAKLFF
TRBJ1-1,TRBV19,once,TRBD1,TGTGCCAGTAGTATTTTCCACAGGGGAAGGACTGAAGCTTTCTTT,CASSIFHRGRTEAFF
TRBJ2-5,TRBV7-9,-,-,TGTGCCAGCAGCCGACCGGGACACTCAGAGACCCAGTACTTC,CASSRPGHSETQYF
TRBJ2-1,TRBV30,-,TRBD2,TGTGCCTGGAGTGACCCCCTCGGACTAGCGGGGAAGGATGAGCAGTTCTTC,CAWSDPLGLAGKDEQFF
TRBJ1-1,TRBV2,-,-,TGTGCCAGCAGTGGTGCGGTGAACACTGAAGCTTTCTTT,CASSGAVNTEAFF
TRBJ2-7,TRBV27,-,-,TGTGCCAGCAGTTTATTCCCGACAGGTTCTTACGAGCAGTACTTC,CASSLFPTGSYEQYF
TRBJ1-1,TRBV2,-,-,TGTGCCAGCATCGTGGGAGAAGGTACTGAAGCTTTCTTT,CASIVGEGTEAFF
TRBJ2-5,TRBV7-2,-,-,TGTGCCAGCAGCCGGCAGGGGTCCGAGACCCAGTACTTC,CASSRQGSETQYF
TRBJ1-6,TRBV7-9,-,TRBD1,TGTGCCAGCAGCGCGGGACAGAATAGGGATTCACCCCTCCACTTT,CASSAGQNRDSPLHF
TRBJ2-7,TRBV11-1,-,TRBD1,TGTGCCAGCAGTTGGACAGGGGATTACTCCTACGAGCAGTACTTC,CASSWTGDYSYEQYF
TRBJ1-5,TRBV19,-,TRBD1,TGTGCCAGTAGTTCCGACAGGGATAGCAATCAGCCCCAGCATTTT,CASSSDRDSNQPQHF
TRBJ1-1,TRBV2,-,-,TGTGCCAGCAGTGATTCCTGGGGGCCACCCCCGAACACTGAAGCTTTCTTT,CASSDSWGPPPNTEAFF
TRBJ1-2,TRBV29-1,-,TRBD1,TGCAGCGCGAATTCGGGACAGGGAAATGGCTACACCTTC,CSANSGQGNGYTF
TRBJ2-3,TRBV5-4,-,TRBD1,TGTGCCAGCAGCTCGGCGGGTGGACAGGCTGGTGGCACAGATACGCAGTATTTT,CASSSAGGQAGGTDTQYF
TRBJ2-3,TRBV5-1,-,-,TGCGCCAGCGGAGGGGCCGGCACAGATACGCAGTATTTT,CASGGAGTDTQYF
TRBJ2-7,TRBV28,-,-,TGTGCCAGCAGTTTTACAGACAGCCCCTACGAGCAGTACTTC,CASSFTDSPYEQYF